The clone carrying this T cell receptor beta chain was detected ten times or more. One end of the junction does not line up with germline, which may come from a read error. These data are taken from a study of neurological immune-mediated disorders. The authors made cDNA by 5'RACE with 10-nucleotide random UMIs. A single record per CDR3 protein comes from TCRdb applying MiXCR to the 5' RACE reads. The data contain about 74,000 distinct CDR3 sequences, around 5% of them singletons. The germline V gene encodes CDR1 SGHTA and CDR2 FQGTGA. The CDR3 totals 14 residues. This sequence was found in a man younger than 35 with multiple sclerosis. The chain recombines TRBV7-3 with TRBJ1-1; D gene uncertain. Sequencing used PBMCs. CDR3 DNA: TGTGCCAGCAGCCTAACCCCCGGGAACACTGAAGCTTTCTTT. Its protein is CASSLTPGNTEAFF. The whole variable domain, remainder taken from reference TRBV7-3 and TRBJ1-1, is GAGVSQTPSNKVTEKGKYVELRCDPISGHTALYWYRQSLGQGPEFLIYFQGTGAADDSGLPNDRFFAVRPEGSVSTLKIQRTERGDSAVYLCASSLTPGNTEAFFGQGTRLTVV.